This T cell receptor (beta chain) was retrieved from a study of T cells after yellow fever vaccination. TCRdb re-called the 5' RACE reads with MiXCR, one entry per CDR3 protein. The repertoire holds approximately 31,000 distinct CDR3 sequences, 10% seen once, with roughly 12% in the top ten. CDR1 is MGHDK and CDR2 is SYGVNS in the germline V gene. Trimming removed 8 bases from V and 9 bases from J, with 17 bases in between. This CDR3 region has 14 residues. Sequencing used PBMCs, either bulk or a sorted T-cell subset (CD4+, CD8+, memory, or dextramer-sorted; not recorded which), obtained less than 18 days after the first yellow fever vaccination. The TCR originated in a man younger than 35 who received the YFV17D yellow fever vaccine. The rearrangement links TRBV25-1 to TRBJ1-6; D may be TRBD1 (6 bases). CDR3 in DNA: TGTGCCAGCCATGGGGGTGAGGGGGGTTCACCCCTCCACTTT. The encoded protein is CASHGGEGGSPLHF.